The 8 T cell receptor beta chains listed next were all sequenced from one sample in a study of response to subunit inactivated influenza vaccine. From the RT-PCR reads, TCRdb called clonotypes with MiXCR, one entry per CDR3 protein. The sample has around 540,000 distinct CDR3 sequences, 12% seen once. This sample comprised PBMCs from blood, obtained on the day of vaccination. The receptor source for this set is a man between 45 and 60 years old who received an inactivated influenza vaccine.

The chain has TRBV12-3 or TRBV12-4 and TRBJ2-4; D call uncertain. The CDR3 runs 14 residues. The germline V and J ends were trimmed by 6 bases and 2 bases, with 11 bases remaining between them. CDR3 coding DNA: TGTGCCAGCAGCCCCTTTGTGACCAAAAACATTCAGTACTTC. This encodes CASSPFVTKNIQYF.

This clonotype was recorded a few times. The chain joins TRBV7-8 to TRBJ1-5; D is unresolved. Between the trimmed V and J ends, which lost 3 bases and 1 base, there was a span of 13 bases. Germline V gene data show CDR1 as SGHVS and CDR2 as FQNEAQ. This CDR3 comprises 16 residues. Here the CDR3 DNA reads TGTGCCAGCAGCTTTTCAACGACAATGAGCAATCAGCCCCAGCATTTT. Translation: CASSFSTTMSNQPQHF.

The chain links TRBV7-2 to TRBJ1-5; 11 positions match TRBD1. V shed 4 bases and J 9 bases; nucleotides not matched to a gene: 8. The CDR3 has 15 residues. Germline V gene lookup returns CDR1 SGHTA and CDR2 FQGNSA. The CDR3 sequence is CASSWGTGGIGPQHF. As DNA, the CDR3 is TGTGCCAGCAGCTGGGGGACAGGGGGGATAGGGCCCCAGCATTTT.

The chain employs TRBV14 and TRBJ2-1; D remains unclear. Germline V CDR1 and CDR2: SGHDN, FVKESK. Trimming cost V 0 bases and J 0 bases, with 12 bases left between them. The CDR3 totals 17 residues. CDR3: CASSQDTLQPSYNEQFF. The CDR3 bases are TGTGCCAGCAGCCAAGATACCCTGCAGCCCTCCTACAATGAGCAGTTCTTC.

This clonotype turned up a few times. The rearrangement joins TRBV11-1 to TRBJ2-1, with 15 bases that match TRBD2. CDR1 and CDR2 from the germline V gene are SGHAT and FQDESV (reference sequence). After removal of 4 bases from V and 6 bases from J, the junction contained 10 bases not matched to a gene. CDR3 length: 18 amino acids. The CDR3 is CASSSLRTSGGGGNEQFF. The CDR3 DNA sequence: TGTGCCAGCAGCTCTCTTCGGACTAGCGGGGGGGGCGGCAATGAGCAGTTCTTC. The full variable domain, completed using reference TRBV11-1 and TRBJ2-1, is EAEVAQSPRYKITEKSQAVAFWCDPISGHATLYWYRQILGQGPELLVQFQDESVVDDSQLPKDRFSAERLKGVDSTLKIQPAELGDSAMYLCASSSLRTSGGGGNEQFFGPGTRLTVL.

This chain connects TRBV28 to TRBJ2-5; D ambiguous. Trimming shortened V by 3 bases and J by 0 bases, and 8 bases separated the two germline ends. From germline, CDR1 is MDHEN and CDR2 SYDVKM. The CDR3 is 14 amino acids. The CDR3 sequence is CASSFPEYQETQYF. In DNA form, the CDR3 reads TGTGCCAGCAGTTTTCCAGAGTACCAAGAGACCCAGTACTTC.

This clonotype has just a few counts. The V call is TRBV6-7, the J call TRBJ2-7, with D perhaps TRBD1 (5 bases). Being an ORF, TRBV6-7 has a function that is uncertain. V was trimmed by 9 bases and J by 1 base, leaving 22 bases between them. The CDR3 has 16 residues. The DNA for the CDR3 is TGTGCCAGTCCGATAGACGACAGAGCCGGATCCTACGAGCAGTACTTC. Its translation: CASPIDDRAGSYEQYF.

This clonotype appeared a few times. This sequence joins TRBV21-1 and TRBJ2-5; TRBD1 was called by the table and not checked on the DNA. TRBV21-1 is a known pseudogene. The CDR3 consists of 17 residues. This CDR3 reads CASSKTTTQPSGKTQYF. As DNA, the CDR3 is TGTGCCAGCAGCAAGACGACTACTCAACCTTCCGGGAAGACCCAGTACTTC.